These 12 T cell receptor beta chains share one sample of origin, sequenced in a study of post-analysis software for immune sequencing data. General study findings and limits: TRBV segments more frequent in patients than in controls numbered roughly 5 and included TRBV5-6, TRBV5-1 and TRBV20-1.

No cognate antigen is known for these TCRs. Libraries were made from TCR beta cDNA, and they carried unique molecular identifiers. TCRdb redid the calling of the PCR reads with MiXCR, one entry per CDR3 protein. The sample has about 770,000 distinct CDR3 sequences; 35% to 55% are singletons. Sequenced: blood. These receptors were obtained from a girl aged 10 to 17 with multiple sclerosis.

The chain uses TRBV5-1 and TRBJ2-5, with D tentatively TRBD2 (6 bases). CDR1 is SGHRS, CDR2 YFSETQ, per germline. This CDR3 contains 15 residues. Trimming stripped 1 base from V and 2 bases from J, with 12 bases between. CDR3 in amino acids: CASSLTAGPQETQYF. The CDR3 coding sequence is TGCGCCAGCAGCTTGACGGCGGGGCCGCAAGAGACCCAGTACTTC.

This clonotype was seen a handful of times. DNA of the CDR3: TGTGCCAGCAGCTCAGGTGGGAGGCACTACGAGCAGTACTTC. Protein sequence: CASSSGGRHYEQYF. V usage is TRBV7-9 and J usage is TRBJ2-7; D might be TRBD2 (6 bases). There are 14 residues in the CDR3. In germline, CDR1 is SEHNR, CDR2 FQNEAQ (reference sequence). The V end lost 4 bases, the J end lost 3 bases, and 13 bases lay between the germline ends.

This clonotype was picked up a small number of times. The chain combines TRBV6-1 with TRBJ1-2; TRBD1 aligns across 7 bases. The CDR3 runs to 13 residues. CDR1 is MNHNS and CDR2 is SASEGT in the germline V gene. V was clipped by 3 bases and J by 7 bases; unmatched bases: 5. For the CDR3, the DNA is TGTGCCAGCAGTGATCCCGGACAGGTTGGCTACACCTTC. Its translation: CASSDPGQVGYTF.

The rearrangement joins TRBV6-4 to TRBJ1-1; D is undetermined. The CDR3 covers 13 residues. V gave up 4 bases and J gave up 0 bases, with 6 bases separating them. Germline values: CDR1 MRHNA, CDR2 SNTAGT. The CDR3 protein is CASSVELNTEAFF. The CDR3 region has the DNA TGTGCCAGCAGTGTCGAGCTGAACACTGAAGCTTTCTTT.

The CDR3 is CASSQGVAYEQYF. The CDR3 nucleotides read TGTGCCAGCAGCCAGGGAGTTGCCTACGAGCAGTACTTC. The chain employs TRBV7-9 and TRBJ2-4; possibly TRBD1 or TRBD2 for D (5 bases each). The J call is doubtful: the DNA matches TRBJ2-7 better. The CDR3 totals 13 residues. The germline CDR1 and CDR2 sequences are SEHNR and FQNEAQ (reference sequence).

The rearrangement uses TRBV5-1 and TRBJ2-1, with D tentatively TRBD1 or TRBD2 (6 bases each). The CDR3 has 18 residues. From germline, CDR1 is SGHRS and CDR2 YFSETQ. Trimming took off 0 bases at V and 4 bases at J, with 20 bases between the two ends. The CDR3, as DNA: TGCGCCAGCAGCTTGGTTGGAATGCAGGGGAGGTTTTACAATGAGCAGTTCTTC. Protein: CASSLVGMQGRFYNEQFF.

This clonotype showed up just a few times. V usage is TRBV27 and J usage is TRBJ2-4, with D possibly TRBD2 on 6 matching bases. The better agreement between TRBJ2-7 and the DNA end casts doubt on the J call. This CDR3 is built from 13 residues. CDR1 and CDR2 (germline): MNHEY, SMNVEV (reference sequence). The CDR3, as DNA: TGTGCCAGCAGTTTTGGTAGCGGTCTCGAGCAGTACTTC. Its protein product is CASSFGSGLEQYF.

The chain recombines TRBV6-2 or TRBV6-3 with TRBJ2-3; a weak D match, TRBD2 (5 bases). The V gene's germline CDR1 is MNHEY and CDR2 SVGEGT. The CDR3 is 15 residues long. V shed 1 base and J shed 5 bases, with 13 bases lying between them. In DNA form, the CDR3 reads TGTGCCAGCAGTTACTTAGCGCAGCCCGGAGATACGCAGTATTTT. This sequence encodes CASSYLAQPGDTQYF.

The rearrangement joins TRBV5-6 to TRBJ2-7, with 8 bases lining up with TRBD1. Germline V gene sequence: CDR1 SGHDT, CDR2 YYEEEE. The CDR3 length is 14 residues. V lost 4 bases and J lost 3; bases outside the gene matches: 6. The CDR3 here is CASSRTGKGYEQYF. The CDR3 DNA follows: TGTGCCAGCAGCAGGACAGGGAAAGGCTACGAGCAGTACTTC. Full variable domain (remainder filled in from reference TRBV5-6 and TRBJ2-7): DAGVTQSPTHLIKTRGQQVTLRCSPKSGHDTVSWYQQALGQGPQFIFQYYEEEERQRGNFPDRFSGHQFPNYSSELNVNALLLGDSALYLCASSRTGKGYEQYFGPGTRLTVT.

V gene TRBV25-1 combines with J gene TRBJ2-5; D may be TRBD1 (6 bases). The J call may be incorrect, as the DNA end agrees better with TRBJ2-7. The CDR3 runs to 13 residues. The germline gives CDR1 MGHDK, CDR2 SYGVNS. The CDR3 sequence: CASSGQDHYEQYF. DNA for the CDR3: TGTGCCAGCAGTGGACAGGACCACTACGAGCAGTACTTC.

J is TRBJ2-7 and V is TRBV10-3, with D perhaps matching TRBD1 (6 bases). CDR3 length: 15 amino acids. Germline-derived CDR1 and CDR2 are ENHRY and SYGVKD. V was clipped by 7 bases and J by 2 bases, with 18 bases between them. CDR3 nucleotides: TGTGCCATCAACCAACAGGGAGAGGGGACCTACGAGCAGTACTTC. It translates to CAINQQGEGTYEQYF.

This clonotype was recorded only once. The chain links TRBV3-1 to TRBJ1-1; perhaps TRBD1 as D (6 bases). The CDR3 is 13 amino acids. The ends were cut back, 1 base at V and 9 bases at J, with 12 bases in the middle. In germline, CDR1 is LGHDT, CDR2 YNNKEL (reference sequence). This CDR3 reads CASSQVRGGQAFF. For the CDR3, the DNA is TGTGCCAGCAGCCAAGTTCGGGGGGGGCAAGCTTTCTTT.